What follows are 7 T cell receptor beta chains derived from one specimen sequenced in a study of shared clonotypes between healthy human individuals. The data were produced by immunoSEQ multiplex PCR, yet TCRdb's version contains in-frame clones alone and is incomplete. The data show about 480,000 clones, with over 75% seen just once and under 15% held by the top ten. Source material: PBMCs. The source of these receptors is a middle-aged woman in good health. Some clones in this sample may be carry-over from other donors' samples.

Details on this clone: This same CDR3 is encoded by further DNA sequences in the sample. The CDR3 region has the DNA TGTGCCAGCAGCTCCCCGGGGGGCTCCTACGAGCAGTACTTC. Its protein is CASSSPGGSYEQYF. The chain joins TRBV7-2 to TRBJ2-7, with 7 bases matching TRBD2. The germline CDR1 and CDR2 sequences are SGHTA and FQGNSA. V lost 4 bases, J lost 0 bases, and 3 bases stayed unmatched. The CDR3 is made up of 14 amino acids.

The rearrangement links TRBV7-3 to TRBJ2-2, with 9 nucleotides matching TRBD2. This CDR3 contains 15 residues. The V gene end was trimmed by 1 base and the J gene end by 7 bases; junction bases not matched to a gene: 4. The germline V gene encodes CDR1 SGHTA and CDR2 FQGTGA. The CDR3 DNA sequence: TGTGCCAGCAGCTTAATTGCGGGAGGGGTCGGGGAGCTGTTTTTT. Its translation: CASSLIAGGVGELFF.

The chain employs TRBV5-1 and TRBJ2-7; D is possibly TRBD1 (5 bases). Trimming cost V 5 bases and J 7 bases, with 19 bases left between them. CDR1 and CDR2 from the germline V gene are SGHRS and YFSETQ. The length of the CDR3 is 14 residues. The CDR3: CASRPETVLGEQYF. The CDR3 DNA is TGCGCCAGCAGACCGGAGACAGTCCTGGGGGAGCAGTACTTC.

This sequence joins TRBV10-3 and TRBJ2-3; the match to TRBD2 covers 11 bases. The germline V gene has CDR1 ENHRY and CDR2 SYGVKD. V lost 6 bases, J lost 11 bases, and 13 bases stayed unmatched. The CDR3 totals 15 residues. CDR3: CAISATSGSGTLQYF. The CDR3 nucleotides read TGTGCCATCAGCGCCACTAGCGGGAGCGGTACGCTGCAGTATTTT.

This clone was counted a single time. The chain carries TRBV28 and TRBJ2-2; D is perhaps TRBD2 (5 bases). Germline CDR1 is MDHEN and CDR2 is SYDVKM. This CDR3 contains 14 residues. V lost 6 bases, J lost 5 bases, and 13 bases lay in between. The CDR3: CASRASLGTGELFF. The CDR3 DNA reads TGTGCCAGCAGGGCTAGCTTAGGGACCGGGGAGCTGTTTTTT.

The V gene is TRBV7-2, the J gene TRBJ1-2; no definite D call. The V and J ends lost 5 bases and 1 base respectively, with 11 bases between them. This CDR3 has 14 residues. CDR1 and CDR2 from the germline V gene are SGHTA and FQGNSA. Written as DNA, the CDR3 is TGTGCCAGCAGCGACCCCCCCCTTAACTATGGCTACACCTTC. Protein sequence: CASSDPPLNYGYTF.

This clone was recorded only once. V gene TRBV19 combines with J gene TRBJ2-5; D is unresolved. V lost 5 bases to trimming and J lost 4 bases, with 11 bases between them. Germline CDR1 reads LNHDA; CDR2 reads SQIVND (reference sequence). This CDR3 has 13 amino acids. The CDR3 DNA reads as TGTGCCAGTAGTGCCGAACCGGGAGAGACCCAGTACTTC. This encodes CASSAEPGETQYF. Based on the CDR3 plus reference TRBV19 and TRBJ2-5, the full variable domain is DGGITQSPKYLFRKEGQNVTLSCEQNLNHDAMYWYRQDPGQGLRLIYYSQIVNDFQKGDIAEGYSVSREKKESFPLTVTSAQKNPTAFYLCASSAEPGETQYFGPGTRLLVL.